This T cell receptor (beta chain) was documented in a study of T cells in women clearing cervical HPV infection. Background on the study: Controls gave blood once infection was undetectable; cases at lesion identification.

Study-level findings and limits: Cases carried less TRBV6-7 than controls: about 0.1% versus 0.15%.

All donors had a single incident cervical HPV16 infection, not prevalent. V was trimmed by 0 bases and J by 6 bases, leaving 15 bases between them. Germline loops: CDR1 SGHRS, CDR2 YFSETQ. There are 15 residues in the CDR3. Sequencing was performed with immunoSEQ multiplex PCR; in TCRdb, only in-frame clones are kept and a portion is missing. In all, the sample yields about 20,000 clones. Notes on this clone: No antigen is known for it. The read terminates 3 residues before the CDR3 end, so the remaining end is supplied by the germline J gene.

The chain has TRBV5-1 and TRBJ1-1; possible D gene TRBD1, 5 bases. Sequencing was performed on blood buffy coat. The source is a woman aged 18-70 years with a cervical HPV16 infection that either progressed to CIN3+ or cleared (not recorded which). Incomplete CDR3 DNA: TGCGCCAGCAGCTTGGCCCAGGGACTCTTCGCTGAA. Protein sequence: CASSLAQGLFAE. The complete CDR3 sequence is CASSLAQGLFAEAFF. Together with reference TRBV5-1 and TRBJ1-1, the CDR3 gives the full variable domain: KAGVTQTPRYLIKTRGQQVTLSCSPISGHRSVSWYQQTPGQGLQFLFEYFSETQRNKGNFPGRFSGRQFSNSRSEMNVSTLELGDSALYLCASSLAQGLFAEAFFGQGTRLTVV.